The 12 T cell receptor beta chains presented below share a single source sample, sequenced in a study of blood T cell repertoires in COVID-19. Clones were read by immunoSEQ multiplex PCR, and TCRdb kept only the in-frame ones, dropping some. The table has 180,000 or so clones, roughly 88% seen once; the top ten hold over 10%. The specimen was PBMCs or T cells enriched from blood (not recorded which). Every receptor here comes from a woman aged 55-70 years who had recovered from COVID-19.

This clone was recorded a few times. This sequence joins TRBV25-1 and TRBJ2-7, with a possible D match to TRBD1 (5 bases). From germline, CDR1 is MGHDK and CDR2 SYGVNS. Trimming took 9 bases from V and 4 from J, leaving 16 bases between them. This CDR3 has 13 amino acids. The CDR3 nucleotides read TGTGCCAGTGTCGGGCAGGGATCGTACGAGCAGTACTTC. This encodes CASVGQGSYEQYF.

The rearrangement joins TRBV2 to TRBJ1-6, with D possibly matching TRBD1 (5 bases). The germline CDR1 and CDR2 sequences are SNHLY and FYNNEI. The CDR3 runs 13 residues. V lost 11 bases, J lost 7 bases, and 15 bases lay in between. In DNA form, the CDR3 reads TGTGCCGGCGGGACGGGTGCCAATTCACCCCTCCACTTT. Translating it yields CAGGTGANSPLHF.

The CDR3 DNA sequence: TGTGCCAGCAGTTTTAGAGGGCGGGGGCGCTACAATGAGCAGTTCTTC. Protein: CASSFRGRGRYNEQFF. The chain joins TRBV27 to TRBJ2-1; D may be TRBD2 (7 bases). Trimming left V 3 bases short and J 3 bases short, with 15 bases between. The CDR3 extends over 16 amino acids. Looked up from germline, CDR1 is MNHEY and CDR2 is SMNVEV (reference sequence).

This sequence joins TRBV2 and TRBJ2-1, with TRBD1 matching over 11 bases. V shed 11 bases, J shed 9 bases, and the junction held 6 bases outside the gene matches. Germline-derived CDR1 and CDR2 are SNHLY and FYNNEI. CDR3 length: 12 amino acids. The CDR3 region has the DNA TGTGCCGGCCGGGACAGGGGGTCTGAGCAGTTCTTC. It specifies CAGRDRGSEQFF.

This clone has only a few counts. The V call is TRBV2, the J call TRBJ2-3; 12 bases align to TRBD1. This CDR3 region has 16 residues. Germline trimming cut 6 bases from V and 1 base from J; bases unmatched to any gene: 5. From germline, CDR1 is SNHLY and CDR2 FYNNEI. The CDR3 sequence: CASSDGTGGRTDTQYF. CDR3 DNA sequence: TGTGCCAGCAGCGACGGGACAGGGGGCCGCACAGATACGCAGTATTTT.

The chain employs TRBV11-3 and TRBJ1-2, with TRBD1 as a possible D gene (6 bases). V gave up 3 bases and J gave up 8 bases, with 13 bases separating them. CDR3 length: 13 residues. Germline V gene lookup returns CDR1 SGHNT and CDR2 YENEEA. Written as DNA, the CDR3 is TGTGCCAGCAGCTTGAATGGGGGCGCAGGCTACACCTTC. Residues: CASSLNGGAGYTF.

This clone was seen more than once but under ten times. The rearrangement joins TRBV19 to TRBJ2-7; D possibly corresponds to TRBD2 (5 bases). The ends were cut back, 5 bases at V and 4 bases at J, with 12 bases in the middle. The CDR3 is 13 residues long. Germline CDR1 LNHDA, CDR2 SQIVND (reference sequence). CDR3 sequence reads: CASSPRAVYEQYF. CDR3 coding DNA: TGTGCCAGTAGTCCGCGGGCCGTGTACGAGCAGTACTTC.

V gene TRBV7-3 combines with J gene TRBJ2-4; D is possibly TRBD2 (6 bases). The CDR3 is 15 amino acids. Germline CDR1 reads SGHTA; CDR2 reads FQGTGA. Trimming took 1 base from V and 0 from J, leaving 7 bases between them. CDR3 nucleotides: TGTGCCAGCAGCTTAATGGGGGGAGCCAAAAACATTCAGTACTTC. It yields the protein CASSLMGGAKNIQYF. Filled out from reference TRBV7-3 and TRBJ2-4, the complete variable domain reads GAGVSQTPSNKVTEKGKYVELRCDPISGHTALYWYRQSLGQGPEFLIYFQGTGAADDSGLPNDRFFAVRPEGSVSTLKIQRTERGDSAVYLCASSLMGGAKNIQYFGAGTRLSVL.

In its sample, this clone was seen a few times. The chain employs TRBV5-1 and TRBJ1-1; the D gene is possibly TRBD1 (6 bases). The CDR3 loop spans 15 amino acids. Trimming took off 4 bases at V and 0 bases at J, with 13 bases between the two ends. Germline V lookup: CDR1 SGHRS, CDR2 YFSETQ. Here the CDR3 DNA reads TGCGCCAGCAGCGATTGGACAGCATTGAACACTGAAGCTTTCTTT. It translates to CASSDWTALNTEAFF.

The rearrangement uses TRBV5-1 and TRBJ2-1, with TRBD1 identical over 8 bases. J gave up 5 bases and V 0 bases, and 7 bases lay outside the gene matches. CDR3 length equals 16 residues. From germline, CDR1 is SGHRS and CDR2 YFSETQ. CDR3 sequence: CASSLGGTGVHNEQFF. CDR3 nucleotides: TGCGCCAGCAGCTTGGGAGGGACAGGAGTCCACAATGAGCAGTTCTTC.

This chain joins TRBV11-2 and TRBJ2-1; D not certain. The ends were cut back, 3 bases at V and 0 bases at J, with 9 bases in the middle. The CDR3 is 15 residues long. Germline lookup yields CDR1 SGHAT and CDR2 FQNNGV. DNA for the CDR3: TGTGCCAGCAGCTTCTCACTAAACTCCTACAATGAGCAGTTCTTC. Residues: CASSFSLNSYNEQFF.

The gene calls are TRBV28 and TRBJ1-2; TRBD1 matches at 10 bases. Per germline, CDR1 MDHEN and CDR2 SYDVKM. V was pared by 8 bases and J by 3 bases, with 3 bases of the junction left unmatched. The CDR3 spans 13 residues. The CDR3 spells CASSTGGYYGYTF. For the CDR3, the DNA is TGTGCCAGCTCGACAGGGGGCTACTATGGCTACACCTTC.